One sample yielded the 17 T cell receptor beta chains listed below, sequenced in a study of blood T cell repertoires in COVID-19. This table comes from immunoSEQ multiplex PCR, and its TCRdb copy is limited to in-frame clones, with some not included. The sample contains some 110,000 clones, 85% of which appear only once. The source material was peripheral blood. These receptors were obtained from a man aged 40-50 years with acute or convalescent COVID-19.

The rearrangement joins TRBV18 to TRBJ1-2; a weak D match, TRBD1 (6 bases). The CDR3 covers 14 residues. Per the germline V gene, CDR1 is KGHSH and CDR2 is LQKENI. Trimming stripped 1 base from V and 8 bases from J, with 14 bases between. Here the CDR3 reads CASSPRQGNQGYTF. The CDR3 DNA sequence: TGTGCCAGCTCACCACGGCAGGGGAATCAAGGCTACACCTTC.

The rearrangement links TRBV6-2 or TRBV6-3 to TRBJ2-1, with 8 bases lining up with TRBD1. V lost 5 bases and J lost 10; bases outside the gene matches: 13. CDR1 is MNHEY and CDR2 is SVGEGT in the germline V gene. The CDR3 has 15 residues. CDR3 DNA sequence: TGTGCCAGCAGTACCCGGGACAGGAAAACGATGGAGCAGTTCTTC. Its translation: CASSTRDRKTMEQFF.

The chain couples TRBV7-9 to TRBJ1-6, with TRBD1 matching 7 bases. Trimming took 5 bases from V and 6 from J; bases not matched to a gene: 4. The CDR3 extends over 14 amino acids. Germline V gene data show CDR1 as SEHNR and CDR2 as FQNEAQ (reference sequence). In nucleotides, the CDR3 is TGTGCCAGCAGCCTCAGACAGGGTAATTCACCCCTCCACTTT. This translates into CASSLRQGNSPLHF.

V usage is TRBV10-3 and J usage is TRBJ1-5; weak D call: TRBD1 (5 bases). This CDR3 has 13 amino acids. V lost 10 bases, J lost 2 bases, and 12 bases lay in between. CDR1 is ENHRY and CDR2 is SYGVKD in the germline V gene. The CDR3 region is CATAGDGNQPQHF. DNA for the CDR3: TGTGCCACGGCGGGGGATGGCAATCAGCCCCAGCATTTT.

The rearrangement joins TRBV5-4 to TRBJ1-1; TRBD1 agrees at 7 bases. The germline V gene encodes CDR1 SGHNT and CDR2 YYREEE (reference sequence). This CDR3 is built from 14 residues. V gave up 0 bases and J gave up 7 bases; unmatched junction bases: 6. This chain's CDR3 is CASSLGDRVGEAFF. CDR3 nucleotides: TGTGCCAGCAGCTTGGGCGACAGGGTGGGTGAAGCTTTCTTT.

The CDR3 loop is CASSFLGDRHQPQHF. The DNA of the CDR3 is TGTGCCAGCAGTTTTCTTGGGGACAGACATCAGCCCCAGCATTTT. This rearrangement joins TRBV27 to TRBJ1-5; 7 nucleotides line up with TRBD1. Germline V lookup: CDR1 MNHEY, CDR2 SMNVEV (reference sequence). Trimming removed 3 bases from V and 5 bases from J; junction bases left unmatched: 7. This CDR3 has 15 residues.

The chain has TRBV7-2 and TRBJ2-5; the D is unclear. There are 14 residues in the CDR3. V was shortened by 4 bases and J by 2 bases, with 11 bases between the two germline ends. Germline CDR1 SGHTA, CDR2 FQGNSA. DNA of the CDR3: TGTGCCAGCAGCTCGACACAGATTCAAGAGACCCAGTACTTC. Amino acids: CASSSTQIQETQYF.

The chain recombines TRBV7-8 with TRBJ1-5; D is perhaps TRBD1 (5 bases). The CDR3 spans 15 residues. Trimming removed 3 bases at V and 2 bases at J, with 11 bases between. CDR1 and CDR2 from the germline V gene are SGHVS and FQNEAQ. The CDR3 DNA follows: TGTGCCAGCAGCTTTTCGGGGGTAGGCAATCAGCCCCAGCATTTT. It specifies CASSFSGVGNQPQHF. Full variable domain (outside the CDR3, taken from reference TRBV7-8 and TRBJ1-5): GAGVSQSPRYKVAKRGQDVALRCDPISGHVSLFWYQQALGQGPEFLTYFQNEAQLDKSGLPSDRFFAERPEGSVSTLKIQRTQQEDSAVYLCASSFSGVGNQPQHFGDGTRLSIL.

This rearrangement joins TRBV7-2 to TRBJ2-5; maybe TRBD1 (6 bases). The CDR3 extends over 13 amino acids. The germline CDR1 and CDR2 sequences are SGHTA and FQGNSA. V was clipped by 5 bases and J by 5 bases, with 12 bases between them. DNA of the CDR3: TGTGCCAGCAGCCCAGGGGTTGGGGAGACCCAGTACTTC. Translated: CASSPGVGETQYF.

V usage is TRBV6-6 and J usage is TRBJ1-5; D is undetermined. The CDR3 consists of 13 residues. The V end lost 5 bases, the J end lost 4 bases, and 9 bases lay between the germline ends. In germline, CDR1 is MNHNY, CDR2 SVGAGI (reference sequence). For the CDR3, the DNA is TGTGCCAGCAGTCCTGCCGGGAATCAGCCCCAGCATTTT. Translating gives CASSPAGNQPQHF.

The rearrangement joins TRBV6-6 to TRBJ2-7; tentatively, D is TRBD2 (6 bases). Trimming left V 2 bases short and J 5 bases short, with 13 bases between. Germline V gene sequence: CDR1 MNHNY, CDR2 SVGAGI (reference sequence). This CDR3 is built from 14 residues. CDR3 sequence reads: CASSYGGSMDEQYF. In nucleotides, the CDR3 is TGTGCCAGCAGTTACGGAGGGTCTATGGACGAGCAGTACTTC.

V gene TRBV28 combines with J gene TRBJ2-1; 12 positions match TRBD2. Unmatched junction bases numbered 15, after V lost 5 bases and J lost 7 bases. This CDR3 contains 18 residues. Germline-derived CDR1 and CDR2 are MDHEN and SYDVKM. CDR3 in DNA: TGTGCCAGCAGTCCCCAACCAGCGACTAGCGGGAGATTAAATGAGCAGTTCTTC. Its protein is CASSPQPATSGRLNEQFF.

The chain has TRBV6-2 or TRBV6-3 and TRBJ2-1; 7 bases agree with TRBD2. This CDR3 has 18 amino acids. Germline trimming cut 2 bases from V and 0 bases from J; bases unmatched to any gene: 10. Germline loops: CDR1 MNHEY, CDR2 SVGEGT. The CDR3 spells CASSYRGAGLYSYNEQFF. CDR3 DNA: TGTGCCAGCAGTTACCGAGGAGCGGGACTCTACTCCTACAATGAGCAGTTCTTC.

CDR3: CASSGDRVVDQAFF. CDR3 sequence (DNA): TGTGCCAGCAGTGGGGACAGGGTCGTTGACCAAGCTTTCTTT. The V gene is TRBV7-2, the J gene TRBJ1-1; 9 bases line up with TRBD1. Germline loops: CDR1 SGHTA, CDR2 FQGNSA. The CDR3 is 14 amino acids. V trimming: 6 bases; J trimming: 9 bases; junction bases outside the gene matches: 11.

The gene calls are TRBV27 and TRBJ2-1, with a weak D call TRBD1 (6 bases). CDR1 and CDR2 (germline): MNHEY, SMNVEV (reference sequence). Deletions cut 7 bases from V and 8 bases from J, with 15 bases between. This CDR3 is 13 amino acids long. The CDR3 region has the DNA TGTGCCAGCACGGCAGGGGCAGGGTATGAGCAGTTCTTC. It yields the protein CASTAGAGYEQFF.

The CDR3: CSARSGIEQFF. CDR3 in DNA: TGCAGTGCTAGATCGGGGATTGAGCAGTTCTTC. The chain recombines TRBV20-1 with TRBJ2-1; D is perhaps TRBD2 (5 bases). The ends were cut back, 2 bases at V and 9 bases at J, with 8 bases in the middle. The length of the CDR3 is 11 residues. CDR1 is DFQATT and CDR2 is SNEGSKA in the germline V gene (reference sequence).

The chain recombines TRBV13 with TRBJ1-2; D is unresolved. V dropped 5 bases and J dropped 2 bases, with 12 bases sitting between them. In germline, CDR1 is PRHDT, CDR2 FYEKMQ (reference sequence). The CDR3 runs 14 residues. The CDR3 sequence: CASSLRVENYGYTF. In DNA form, the CDR3 reads TGTGCCAGCAGCCTGCGAGTTGAGAACTATGGCTACACCTTC. Supplemented by reference TRBV13 and TRBJ1-2, the full variable domain reads AAGVIQSPRHLIKEKRETATLKCYPIPRHDTVYWYQQGPGQDPQFLISFYEKMQSDKGSIPDRFSAQQFSDYHSELNMSSLELGDSALYFCASSLRVENYGYTFGSGTRLTVV.